This TCR beta chain is drawn from a study of technical replicates of blood from several donors. Germline loops: CDR1 SEHNR, CDR2 FQNEAQ (reference sequence). J was trimmed by 6 bases and V by 4 bases; bases with no gene match: 3. This CDR3 contains 13 residues. Profiled with immunoSEQ multiplex PCR; TCRdb holds only in-frame clones, not every one. The sample holds around 50,000 clones, roughly 92% seen once. Material for sequencing was T cells isolated from PBMCs. This TCR was sampled from a human donor in good health. This chain uses TRBV7-9 with TRBJ2-7; TRBD1 agrees at 10 bases. The CDR3 sequence is CASSWGQGSEQYF. The CDR3 DNA reads as TGTGCCAGCAGCTGGGGACAGGGGAGCGAGCAGTACTTC. Combining the CDR3 with reference TRBV7-9 and TRBJ2-7 gives the whole variable domain DTGVSQNPRHKITKRGQNVTFRCDPISEHNRLYWYRQTLGQGPEFLTYFQNEAQLEKSRLLSDRFSAERPKGSFSTLEIQRTEQGDSAMYLCASSWGQGSEQYFGPGTRLTVT.